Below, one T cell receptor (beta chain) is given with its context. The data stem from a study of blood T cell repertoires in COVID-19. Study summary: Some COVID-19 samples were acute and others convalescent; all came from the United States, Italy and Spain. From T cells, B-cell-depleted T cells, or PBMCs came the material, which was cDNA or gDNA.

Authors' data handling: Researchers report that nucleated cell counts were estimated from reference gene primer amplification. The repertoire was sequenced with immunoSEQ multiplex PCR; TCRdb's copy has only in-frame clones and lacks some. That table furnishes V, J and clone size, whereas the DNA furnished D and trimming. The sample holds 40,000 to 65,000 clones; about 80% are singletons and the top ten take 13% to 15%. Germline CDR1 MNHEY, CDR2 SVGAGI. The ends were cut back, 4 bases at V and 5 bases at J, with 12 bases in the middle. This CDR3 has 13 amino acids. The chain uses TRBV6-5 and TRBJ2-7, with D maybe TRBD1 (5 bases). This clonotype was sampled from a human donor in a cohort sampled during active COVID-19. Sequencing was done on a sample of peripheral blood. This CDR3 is CASSSIPTDEQYF. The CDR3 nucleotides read TGTGCCAGCAGTTCGATACCGACAGACGAGCAGTACTTC.